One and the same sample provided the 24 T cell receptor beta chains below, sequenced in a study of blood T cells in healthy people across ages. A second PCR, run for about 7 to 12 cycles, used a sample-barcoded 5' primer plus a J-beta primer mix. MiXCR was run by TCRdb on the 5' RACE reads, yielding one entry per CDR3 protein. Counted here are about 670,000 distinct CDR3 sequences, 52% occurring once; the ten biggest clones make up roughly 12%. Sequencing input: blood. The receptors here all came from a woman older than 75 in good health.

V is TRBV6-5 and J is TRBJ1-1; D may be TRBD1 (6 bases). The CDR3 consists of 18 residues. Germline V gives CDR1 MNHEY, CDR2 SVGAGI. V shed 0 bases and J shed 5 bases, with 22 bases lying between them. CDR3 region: CASSYSASGGGGRTEAFF. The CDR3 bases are TGTGCCAGCAGTTACTCGGCTTCGGGGGGCGGAGGGAGAACTGAAGCTTTCTTT.

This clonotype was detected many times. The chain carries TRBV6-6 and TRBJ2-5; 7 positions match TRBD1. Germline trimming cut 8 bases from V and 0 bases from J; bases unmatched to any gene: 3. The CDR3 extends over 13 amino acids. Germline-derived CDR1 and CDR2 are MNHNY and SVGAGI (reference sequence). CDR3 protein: CASYDRDQETQYF. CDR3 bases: TGTGCCAGCTACGACAGGGACCAAGAGACCCAGTACTTC.

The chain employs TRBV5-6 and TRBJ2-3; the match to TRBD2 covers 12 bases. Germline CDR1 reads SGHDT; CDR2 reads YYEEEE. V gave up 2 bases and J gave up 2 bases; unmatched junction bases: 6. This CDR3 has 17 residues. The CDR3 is CASSLPLAGGLTDTQYF. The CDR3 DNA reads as TGTGCCAGCAGCTTACCTCTAGCGGGGGGGCTCACAGATACGCAGTATTTT.

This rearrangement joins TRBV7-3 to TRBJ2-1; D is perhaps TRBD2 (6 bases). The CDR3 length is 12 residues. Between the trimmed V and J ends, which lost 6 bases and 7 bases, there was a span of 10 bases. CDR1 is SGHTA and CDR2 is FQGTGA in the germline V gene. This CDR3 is CASSFGLNEQFF. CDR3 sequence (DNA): TGTGCCAGCAGTTTCGGACTAAATGAGCAGTTCTTC.

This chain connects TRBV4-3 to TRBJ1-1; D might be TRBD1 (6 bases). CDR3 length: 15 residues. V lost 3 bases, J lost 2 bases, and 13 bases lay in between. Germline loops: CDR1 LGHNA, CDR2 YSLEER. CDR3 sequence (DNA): TGCGCCAGCAGCCACCACGACAGGCCCAACACTGAAGCTTTCTTT. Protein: CASSHHDRPNTEAFF.

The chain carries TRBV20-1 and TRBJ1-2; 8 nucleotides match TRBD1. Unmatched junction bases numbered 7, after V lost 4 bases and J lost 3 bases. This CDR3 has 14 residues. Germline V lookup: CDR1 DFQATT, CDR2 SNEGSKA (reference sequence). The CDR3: CSANTGGKDYGYTF. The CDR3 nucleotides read TGCAGTGCTAATACAGGGGGTAAGGACTATGGCTACACCTTC.

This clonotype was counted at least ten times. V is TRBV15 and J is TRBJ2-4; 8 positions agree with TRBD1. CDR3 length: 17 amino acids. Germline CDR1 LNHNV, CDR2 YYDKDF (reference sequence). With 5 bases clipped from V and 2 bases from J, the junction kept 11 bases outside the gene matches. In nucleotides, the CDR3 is TGTGCCACCAGCCGGGACAGGAAGAGTGGGACCAAAAACATTCAGTACTTC. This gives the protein CATSRDRKSGTKNIQYF.

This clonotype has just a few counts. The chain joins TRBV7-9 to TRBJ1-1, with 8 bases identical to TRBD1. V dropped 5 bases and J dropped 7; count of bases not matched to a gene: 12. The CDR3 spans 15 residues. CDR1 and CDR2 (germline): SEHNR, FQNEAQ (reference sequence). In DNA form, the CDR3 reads TGTGCCAGCAGCAGGGCGACAGGGGCGAATAGTGAAGCTTTCTTT. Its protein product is CASSRATGANSEAFF.

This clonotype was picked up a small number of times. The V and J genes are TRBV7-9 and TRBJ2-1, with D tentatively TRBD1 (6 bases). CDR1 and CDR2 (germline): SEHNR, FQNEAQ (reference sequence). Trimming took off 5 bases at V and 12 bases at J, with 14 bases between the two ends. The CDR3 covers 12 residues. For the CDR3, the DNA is TGTGCCAGCAGCATAACCGGGACATGGCAGTTCTTC. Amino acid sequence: CASSITGTWQFF.

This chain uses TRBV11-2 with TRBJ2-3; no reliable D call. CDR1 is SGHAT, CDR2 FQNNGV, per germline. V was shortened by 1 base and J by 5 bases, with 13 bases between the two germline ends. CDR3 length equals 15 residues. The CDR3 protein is CASSLGIAVQDTQYF. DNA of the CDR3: TGTGCCAGCAGCTTAGGAATCGCGGTGCAAGATACGCAGTATTTT.

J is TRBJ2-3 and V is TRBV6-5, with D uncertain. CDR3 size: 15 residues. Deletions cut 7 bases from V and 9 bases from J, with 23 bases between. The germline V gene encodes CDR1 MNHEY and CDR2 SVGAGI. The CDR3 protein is CASTITTPTAGTQYF. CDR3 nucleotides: TGTGCCAGCACCATCACGACACCGACCGCCGGGACGCAGTATTTT.

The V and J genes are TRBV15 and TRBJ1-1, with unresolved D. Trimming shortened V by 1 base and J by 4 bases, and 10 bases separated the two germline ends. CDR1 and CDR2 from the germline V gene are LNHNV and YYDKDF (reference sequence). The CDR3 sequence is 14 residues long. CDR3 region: CATSRGAPGTEAFF. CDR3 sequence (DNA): TGTGCCACCAGCAGAGGGGCCCCAGGCACTGAAGCTTTCTTT.

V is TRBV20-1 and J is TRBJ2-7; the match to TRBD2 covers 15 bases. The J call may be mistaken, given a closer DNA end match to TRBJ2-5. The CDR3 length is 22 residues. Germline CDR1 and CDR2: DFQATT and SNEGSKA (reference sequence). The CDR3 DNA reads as TGCAGTGCCCCGGTATTAGGAGCTCCGGGACTAGCGGGAGGACCAGTAGGTCCGACCCAGTACTTC. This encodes CSAPVLGAPGLAGGPVGPTQYF.

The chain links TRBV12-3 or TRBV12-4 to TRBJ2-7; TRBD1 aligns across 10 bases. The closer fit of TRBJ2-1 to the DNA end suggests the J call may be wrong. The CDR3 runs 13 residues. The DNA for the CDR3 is TGTGCCTCAGGGGACAGGGGAGCCTACGAGCAGTTCTTC. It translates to CASGDRGAYEQFF.

Here the CDR3 reads CASSQSLGVYEQYF. CDR3 sequence (DNA): TGTGCCAGCAGCCAATCACTAGGGGTCTACGAGCAGTACTTC. The gene calls are TRBV3-1 and TRBJ2-7; D is perhaps TRBD1 or TRBD2 (5 bases each). The germline gives CDR1 LGHDT, CDR2 YNNKEL (reference sequence). The CDR3 loop spans 14 amino acids. Trimming stripped 2 bases from V and 3 bases from J, with 11 bases between.

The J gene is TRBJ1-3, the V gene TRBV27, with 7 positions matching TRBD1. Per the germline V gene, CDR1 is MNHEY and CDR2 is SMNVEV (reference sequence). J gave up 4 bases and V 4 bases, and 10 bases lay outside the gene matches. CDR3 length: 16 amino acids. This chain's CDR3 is CASSSLRTGLGNTIYF. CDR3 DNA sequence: TGTGCCAGCAGTTCGTTACGGACAGGACTAGGAAACACCATATATTTT.

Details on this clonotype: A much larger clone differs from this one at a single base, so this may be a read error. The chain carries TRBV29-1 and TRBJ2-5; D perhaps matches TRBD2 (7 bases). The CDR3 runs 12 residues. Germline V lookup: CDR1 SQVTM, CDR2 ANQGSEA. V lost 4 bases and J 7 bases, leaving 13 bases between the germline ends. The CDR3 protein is CSVVGGGGTQYF. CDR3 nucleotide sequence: TGCAGCGTTGTTGGGGGAGGGGGGACCCAGTACTTC.

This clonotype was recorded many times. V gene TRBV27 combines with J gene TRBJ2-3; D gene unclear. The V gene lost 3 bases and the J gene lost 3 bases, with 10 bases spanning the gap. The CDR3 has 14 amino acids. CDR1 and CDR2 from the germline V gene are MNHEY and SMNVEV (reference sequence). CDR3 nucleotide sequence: TGTGCCAGCAGTTTGAAGGCAGCGACAGATACGCAGTATTTT. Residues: CASSLKAATDTQYF.

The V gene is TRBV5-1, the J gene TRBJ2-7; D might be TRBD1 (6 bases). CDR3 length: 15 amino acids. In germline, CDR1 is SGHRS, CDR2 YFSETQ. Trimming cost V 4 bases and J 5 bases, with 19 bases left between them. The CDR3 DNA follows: TGCGCCAGCAGCCCCCTTTTGACAGGTCGTGACGAGCAGTACTTC. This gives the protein CASSPLLTGRDEQYF.

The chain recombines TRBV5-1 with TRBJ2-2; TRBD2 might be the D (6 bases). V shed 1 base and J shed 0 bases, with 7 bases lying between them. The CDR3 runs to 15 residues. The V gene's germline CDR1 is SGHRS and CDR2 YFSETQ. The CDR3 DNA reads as TGCGCCAGCAGCTTGTGGGGGGCGAACACCGGGGAGCTGTTTTTT. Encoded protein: CASSLWGANTGELFF.

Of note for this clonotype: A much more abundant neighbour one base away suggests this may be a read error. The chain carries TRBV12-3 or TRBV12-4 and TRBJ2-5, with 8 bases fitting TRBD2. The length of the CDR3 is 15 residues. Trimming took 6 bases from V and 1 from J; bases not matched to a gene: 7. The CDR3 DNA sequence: TGTGCCAGCAGAACGGGACTAGGGCCCCAAGAGACCCAGTACTTC. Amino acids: CASRTGLGPQETQYF.

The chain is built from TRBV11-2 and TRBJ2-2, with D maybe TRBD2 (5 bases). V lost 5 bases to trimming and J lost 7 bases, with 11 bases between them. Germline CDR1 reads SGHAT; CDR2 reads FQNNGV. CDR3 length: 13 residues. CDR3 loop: CASSLTEGGELFF. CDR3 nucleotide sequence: TGTGCCAGCAGCCTTACCGAGGGCGGGGAGCTGTTTTTT.

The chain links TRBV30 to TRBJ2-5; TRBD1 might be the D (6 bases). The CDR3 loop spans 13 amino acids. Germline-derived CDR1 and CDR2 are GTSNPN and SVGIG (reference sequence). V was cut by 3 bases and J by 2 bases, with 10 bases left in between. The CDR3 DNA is TGTGCCTGGAGGGGGGCAGGGCAAGAGACCCAGTACTTC. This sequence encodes CAWRGAGQETQYF.

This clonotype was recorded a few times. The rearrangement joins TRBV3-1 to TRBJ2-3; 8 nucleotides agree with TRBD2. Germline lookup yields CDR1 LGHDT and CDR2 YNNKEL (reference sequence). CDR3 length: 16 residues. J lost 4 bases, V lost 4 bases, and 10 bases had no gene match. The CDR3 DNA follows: TGTGCCAGCAGCCCCGGACTAGCCATCACCGCAGATACGCAGTATTTT. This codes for CASSPGLAITADTQYF.